Presented here are 20 T cell receptor beta chains from one specimen sequenced in a study of blood T cell repertoires in COVID-19 (dated by TCRdb to about 2020). The library was obtained by the immunoSEQ multiplex PCR assay. Imported from immuneACCESS, the table was reduced by TCRdb to in-frame sequences with V and J called. These copies leave out some clones; in studies compared against another copy, an unresolved V gene accounts for under half, and the cause of the remainder is not known. Within this sample are 100,000 to 150,000 clones, with roughly 91% of them counted one time only. In total, the top ten clones hold approximately 4.5% of the sample. The sequenced sample was peripheral blood. The receptors stem from a man aged 55 to 70 with COVID-19, enrolled during active disease.

V gene TRBV7-2 combines with J gene TRBJ2-3; a possible D gene is TRBD2 (5 bases). Germline V gene data show CDR1 as SGHTA and CDR2 as FQGNSA. The V and J ends lost 5 bases and 1 base respectively, with 10 bases between them. This CDR3 region has 14 residues. CDR3 nucleotides: TGTGCCAGCAGCCTCCTCGGGGGCACAGATACGCAGTATTTT. Translation: CASSLLGGTDTQYF. The full variable domain, with the rest looked up from reference TRBV7-2 and TRBJ2-3, is GAGVSQSPSNKVTEKGKDVELRCDPISGHTALYWYRQSLGQGLEFLIYFQGNSAPDKSGLPSDRFSAERTGGSVSTLTIQRTQQEDSAVYLCASSLLGGTDTQYFGPGTRLTVL.

This clone was detected many times. This chain connects TRBV7-9 to TRBJ2-7; D is undetermined. There are 12 residues in the CDR3. The V gene lost 4 bases and the J gene lost 7 bases, with 11 bases spanning the gap. The germline CDR1 and CDR2 sequences are SEHNR and FQNEAQ (reference sequence). CDR3 sequence: CASSSQTTEQYF. The CDR3, as DNA: TGTGCCAGCAGCTCCCAAACAACGGAGCAGTACTTC. Complete variable domain (other parts from reference TRBV7-9 and TRBJ2-7): DTGVSQNPRHKITKRGQNVTFRCDPISEHNRLYWYRQTLGQGPEFLTYFQNEAQLEKSRLLSDRFSAERPKGSFSTLEIQRTEQGDSAMYLCASSSQTTEQYFGPGTRLTVT.

The chain has TRBV4-2 and TRBJ2-1, with TRBD2 matching 10 bases. This CDR3 is 15 amino acids long. With 4 bases clipped from V and 3 bases from J, the junction kept 3 bases outside the gene matches. Germline CDR1 is LGHNA and CDR2 is YNFKEQ. In nucleotides, the CDR3 is TGTGCCAGCAGCCCAAGCGGGGGGGGCTACAATGAGCAGTTCTTC. It translates to CASSPSGGGYNEQFF.

This clone was seen only a few times. This rearrangement joins TRBV18 to TRBJ2-3; 10 nucleotides align to TRBD1. The CDR3 length is 16 residues. Losses at the gene ends were 5 bases for V and 4 bases for J; bases not matched to a gene: 9. Looked up from germline, CDR1 is KGHSH and CDR2 is LQKENI. DNA for the CDR3: TGTGCCAGCTCATCGACAGGGGGCGTTGTATCAGATACGCAGTATTTT. Protein sequence: CASSSTGGVVSDTQYF.

The chain links TRBV10-3 to TRBJ2-5; 7 bases align to TRBD1. This CDR3 region has 15 residues. Germline V gene sequence: CDR1 ENHRY, CDR2 SYGVKD. After removal of 3 bases from V and 1 base from J, the junction contained 5 bases not matched to a gene. CDR3 protein: CAISDEGASQETQYF. In DNA form, the CDR3 reads TGTGCCATCAGTGACGAGGGGGCGAGCCAAGAGACCCAGTACTTC.

CDR3 sequence reads: CAFLPGQGNTEAFF. In nucleotides, the CDR3 is TGTGCCTTCCTCCCGGGACAGGGAAACACTGAAGCTTTCTTT. The chain combines TRBV30 with TRBJ1-1; 9 bases map to TRBD1. This CDR3 has 14 amino acids. Germline trimming cut 7 bases from V and 2 bases from J; bases unmatched to any gene: 8. Germline V gene data show CDR1 as GTSNPN and CDR2 as SVGIG (reference sequence).

The V and J genes are TRBV7-8 and TRBJ1-3; D is uncertain. V gave up 5 bases and J gave up 8 bases, with 13 bases separating them. Germline V gene data show CDR1 as SGHVS and CDR2 as FQNEAQ. The CDR3 has 13 amino acids. DNA for the CDR3: TGTGCCAGCAGCCTTCGTATGAGGGACACCATATATTTT. This sequence encodes CASSLRMRDTIYF.

This chain uses TRBV7-3 with TRBJ2-2, with TRBD1 matching over 8 bases. V dropped 6 bases and J dropped 0; count of bases not matched to a gene: 3. Germline values: CDR1 SGHTA, CDR2 FQGTGA. CDR3 size: 15 residues. The CDR3 coding sequence is TGTGCCAGCAGACAGACAGGGGCGAACACCGGGGAGCTGTTTTTT. The encoded protein is CASRQTGANTGELFF.

The chain combines TRBV29-1 with TRBJ1-4, with 10 bases lining up with TRBD1. The CDR3 covers 13 residues. Unmatched junction bases numbered 4, after V lost 6 bases and J lost 6 bases. Germline values: CDR1 SQVTM, CDR2 ANQGSEA. The CDR3 DNA follows: TGCAGCGTAGCGACAGGGGGCGATGAAAAACTGTTTTTT. This translates into CSVATGGDEKLFF. Based on the CDR3 plus reference TRBV29-1 and TRBJ1-4, the full variable domain is SAVISQKPSRDICQRGTSLTIQCQVDSQVTMMFWYRQQPGQSLTLIATANQGSEATYESGFVIDKFPISRPNLTFSTLTVSNMSPEDSSIYLCSVATGGDEKLFFGSGTQLSVL.

The rearrangement links TRBV19 to TRBJ1-1, with D unclear. Per germline, CDR1 LNHDA and CDR2 SQIVND (reference sequence). This CDR3 contains 13 residues. Trimming shortened V by 5 bases and J by 0 bases, and 7 bases separated the two germline ends. Here the CDR3 DNA reads TGTGCCAGTAGTGAGGGTATGAACACTGAAGCTTTCTTT. This gives the protein CASSEGMNTEAFF.

The sample holds one count of this clone. CDR3 in DNA: TGTGCCAGCAGCGTTTATCCGGGACTAGCGGGGGGGCCTCAGTTCTTC. Its translation is CASSVYPGLAGGPQFF. The chain carries TRBV7-8 and TRBJ2-1; 16 bases agree with TRBD2. Germline V gene lookup returns CDR1 SGHVS and CDR2 FQNEAQ. The CDR3 is made up of 16 amino acids. Trimming at V came to 5 bases and at J to 13 bases, leaving 11 bases not matched to a gene.

The rearrangement joins TRBV27 to TRBJ2-7; 7 bases match TRBD1. From germline, CDR1 is MNHEY and CDR2 SMNVEV (reference sequence). Trimming cost V 5 bases and J 1 base; bases outside gene matches: 11. The CDR3 sequence is 16 residues long. CDR3: CASSPRQGVISYEQYF. CDR3 DNA sequence: TGTGCCAGCAGTCCACGACAGGGAGTGATTTCCTACGAGCAGTACTTC.

The V gene is TRBV14, the J gene TRBJ1-2; D is undetermined. CDR3 length: 14 amino acids. V was clipped by 4 bases and J by 0 bases, with 9 bases between them. CDR1 SGHDN and CDR2 FVKESK come from the germline V gene. The chain's CDR3 is CASSPTSANYGYTF. CDR3 nucleotide sequence: TGTGCCAGCAGCCCGACTTCGGCTAACTATGGCTACACCTTC.

This clone was picked up one time. J is TRBJ2-2 and V is TRBV5-1, with D perhaps matching TRBD2 (5 bases). The CDR3 contains 13 residues. Germline assignment: CDR1 SGHRS and CDR2 YFSETQ. V shed 4 bases and J shed 4 bases, with 8 bases lying between them. The CDR3 sequence: CASSQGSTGELFF. The CDR3 DNA is TGCGCCAGCAGCCAAGGGAGCACCGGGGAGCTGTTTTTT.

This chain links TRBV15 with TRBJ1-5; D not resolved. CDR1 and CDR2 (germline): LNHNV, YYDKDF (reference sequence). Trimming pared 1 base from V and 3 bases from J, leaving 7 bases between. The CDR3 runs 14 residues. The CDR3 DNA reads TGTGCCACCAGCAGAGTTCCCTACAATCAGCCCCAGCATTTT. Amino acid sequence: CATSRVPYNQPQHF.

The chain combines TRBV5-1 with TRBJ2-2; possibly TRBD1 for D (5 bases). The CDR3 covers 15 residues. Germline CDR1 is SGHRS and CDR2 is YFSETQ. V was cut by 0 bases and J by 5 bases, with 11 bases left in between. In nucleotides, the CDR3 is TGCGCCAGCAGCTTGGGTACAGGACCGACCGGGGAGCTGTTTTTT. Residues: CASSLGTGPTGELFF.

The V gene is TRBV28, the J gene TRBJ1-2; 8 bases are shared with TRBD1. V gave up 5 bases and J gave up 7 bases; unmatched junction bases: 21. This CDR3 region has 18 residues. CDR1 is MDHEN and CDR2 is SYDVKM in the germline V gene. The CDR3 here is CASSPRPGQAVFRGGYTF. CDR3 sequence (DNA): TGTGCCAGCAGTCCGAGACCGGGACAGGCCGTATTCAGGGGTGGCTACACCTTC.

In the case of this clone: One end of the junction varies from germline; a read error may be responsible. The rearrangement links TRBV5-1 to TRBJ1-2; 7 bases map to TRBD1. Germline V CDR1 and CDR2: SGHRS, YFSETQ. This CDR3 comprises 14 residues. CDR3 DNA sequence: TGCGCCAGCAGCTTGTCTTCAGGGGGTCGGGAAGGGGACTTC. Translating it yields CASSLSSGGREGDF.

The gene calls are TRBV19 and TRBJ1-5; perhaps TRBD1 as D (6 bases). CDR3 size: 16 residues. Trimming took off 3 bases at V and 1 base at J, with 13 bases between the two ends. Germline values: CDR1 LNHDA, CDR2 SQIVND (reference sequence). This CDR3 reads CASSITGWGSNQPQHF. Written as DNA, the CDR3 is TGTGCCAGTAGTATCACAGGGTGGGGAAGCAATCAGCCCCAGCATTTT.

The chain links TRBV18 to TRBJ2-1, with 7 bases aligning to TRBD1. CDR1 KGHSH and CDR2 LQKENI come from the germline V gene. After removal of 4 bases from V and 2 bases from J, the junction contained 2 bases not matched to a gene. The CDR3 covers 14 residues. DNA of the CDR3: TGTGCCAGCTCACGAGACAGGGCCTACAATGAGCAGTTCTTC. Residues: CASSRDRAYNEQFF.